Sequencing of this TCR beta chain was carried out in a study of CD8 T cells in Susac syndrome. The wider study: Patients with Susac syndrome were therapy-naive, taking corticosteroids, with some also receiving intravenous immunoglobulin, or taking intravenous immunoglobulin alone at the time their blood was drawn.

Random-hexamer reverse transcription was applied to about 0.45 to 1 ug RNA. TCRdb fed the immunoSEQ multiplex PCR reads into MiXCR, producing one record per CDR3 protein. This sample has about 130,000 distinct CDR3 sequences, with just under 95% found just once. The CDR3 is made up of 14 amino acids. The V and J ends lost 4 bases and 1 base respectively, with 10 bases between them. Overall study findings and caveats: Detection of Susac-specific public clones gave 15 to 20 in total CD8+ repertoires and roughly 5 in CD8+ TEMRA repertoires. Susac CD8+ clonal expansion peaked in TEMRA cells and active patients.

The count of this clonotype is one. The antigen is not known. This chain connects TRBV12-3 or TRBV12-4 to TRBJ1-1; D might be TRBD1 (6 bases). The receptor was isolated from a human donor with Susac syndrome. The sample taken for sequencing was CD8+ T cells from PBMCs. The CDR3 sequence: CASSSGEANTEAFF. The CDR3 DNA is TGTGCCAGCAGTTCAGGGGAGGCGAACACTGAAGCTTTCTTT.